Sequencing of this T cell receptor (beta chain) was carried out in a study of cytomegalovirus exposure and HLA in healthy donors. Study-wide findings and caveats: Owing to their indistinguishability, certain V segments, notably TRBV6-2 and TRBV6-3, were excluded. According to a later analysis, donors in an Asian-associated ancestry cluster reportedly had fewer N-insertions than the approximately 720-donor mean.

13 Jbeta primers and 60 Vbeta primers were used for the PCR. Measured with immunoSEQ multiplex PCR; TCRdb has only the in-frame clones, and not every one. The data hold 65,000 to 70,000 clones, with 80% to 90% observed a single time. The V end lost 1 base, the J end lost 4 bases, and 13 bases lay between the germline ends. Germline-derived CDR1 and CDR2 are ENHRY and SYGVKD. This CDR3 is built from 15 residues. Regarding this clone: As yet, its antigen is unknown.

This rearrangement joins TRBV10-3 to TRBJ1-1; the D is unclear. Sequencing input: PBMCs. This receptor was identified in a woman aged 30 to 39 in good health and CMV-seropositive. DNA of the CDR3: TGTGCCATCAGTGAGTATCCCGGAGGGCGCACTGAAGCTTTCTTT. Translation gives CAISEYPGGRTEAFF.